This T cell receptor (beta chain) came from a study of blood T cell repertoires in COVID-19. Overall study: Donors in the United States, Italy and Spain gave samples during acute or convalescent COVID-19.

Profiling relied on immunoSEQ multiplex PCR, and the TCRdb table lists in-frame clones only, not all of them. The top ten hold about 8.6% of the sample, which has 150,000 or so clones, 84% seen once. Participants were aged roughly 18 to 89 years, lived in 25 or so US areas, and enrolled virtually. Grouping used clinical history reported by participants in a survey and questionnaire. Germline V gene data show CDR1 as LGHNA and CDR2 as YSLEER. The CDR3 is made up of 13 amino acids. The V segment lost 1 base and the J segment 5 bases; nucleotides outside the gene matches: 0. Sequencing was performed on PBMCs or T cells enriched from blood (not recorded which). The sequence came from a woman aged 45-65 years who had recovered from COVID-19. The chain combines TRBV4-3 with TRBJ2-7, with 9 bases that match TRBD1. DNA for the CDR3: TGCGCCAGCAGCCAAGGACAGGGGGACGAGCAGTACTTC. This gives the protein CASSQGQGDEQYF.